Below, 27 T cell receptor beta chains from the same sample are listed, as sequenced in a study of cytomegalovirus exposure and HLA in healthy donors. The study ran its PCR with 60 Vbeta and 13 Jbeta primers. TCRdb's copy holds only in-frame clones and misses some; the assay was immunoSEQ multiplex PCR. The sample includes about 140,000 clones, roughly four fifths of them seen just once. Material: PBMCs. Every receptor here comes from a woman aged 40-49 years in good health and CMV-seronegative.

The genes are TRBV30 and TRBJ1-6; no definite D call. V shed 2 bases and J shed 9 bases, with 11 bases lying between them. CDR1 GTSNPN and CDR2 SVGIG come from the germline V gene (reference sequence). CDR3 length: 13 residues. The CDR3 protein is CAWSPPASSPLHF. The CDR3, as DNA: TGTGCCTGGAGTCCCCCTGCCAGTTCACCCCTCCACTTT.

The chain combines TRBV5-6 with TRBJ1-2, with 7 bases that match TRBD1. Per germline, CDR1 SGHDT and CDR2 YYEEEE. The CDR3 contains 14 residues. The trim removed 1 base at V and 2 bases at J, leaving 2 bases unmatched. The CDR3 region has the DNA TGTGCCAGCAGCTTGAGGGGACAGAACTATGGCTACACCTTC. It encodes CASSLRGQNYGYTF.

The V and J genes are TRBV6-1 and TRBJ2-5; TRBD2 agrees at 8 bases. Germline loops: CDR1 MNHNS, CDR2 SASEGT. The CDR3 contains 14 residues. The ends lost 6 bases at V and 3 bases at J; junction bases unmatched: 6. Written as DNA, the CDR3 is TGTGCCAGCAGGGTAGCGGGACGAGAAGAGACCCAGTACTTC. Translated: CASRVAGREETQYF.

The V and J genes are TRBV9 and TRBJ2-2; TRBD2 might be the D (6 bases). This CDR3 spans 12 amino acids. In germline, CDR1 is SGDLS, CDR2 YYNGEE. V was trimmed by 6 bases and J by 7 bases, leaving 10 bases between them. CDR3 in amino acids: CASNRAGGELFF. The CDR3 nucleotides read TGTGCCAGCAATAGAGCGGGCGGGGAGCTGTTTTTT. The entire variable domain, with the rest obtained from reference TRBV9 and TRBJ2-2, is as follows: DSGVTQTPKHLITATGQRVTLRCSPRSGDLSVYWYQQSLDQGLQFLIQYYNGEERAKGNILERFSAQQFPDLHSELNLSSLELGDSALYFCASNRAGGELFFGEGSRLTVL.

CDR3 sequence: CASSLAGGDVAFF. The CDR3 region has the DNA TGTGCCAGCAGCTTGGCAGGGGGCGATGTAGCTTTCTTT. This chain joins TRBV5-4 and TRBJ1-1, with 8 bases matching TRBD1. Germline values: CDR1 SGHNT, CDR2 YYREEE (reference sequence). This CDR3 region has 13 residues. J gave up 10 bases and V 0 bases, and 5 bases lay outside the gene matches.

J is TRBJ2-5 and V is TRBV16; D remains ambiguous. From germline, CDR1 is KGHSY and CDR2 FQNENV. V was shortened by 0 bases and J by 2 bases, with 25 bases between the two germline ends. The CDR3 extends over 20 amino acids. The CDR3 DNA reads TGTGCCAGCAGCCAATCGTCACAGTTTTCTACGACAAAAACACAAGAGACCCAGTACTTC. Residues: CASSQSSQFSTTKTQETQYF.

The chain employs TRBV4-3 and TRBJ2-4; TRBD2 matches at 7 bases. V was clipped by 0 bases and J by 6 bases; unmatched bases: 5. The germline gives CDR1 LGHNA, CDR2 YSLEER. This CDR3 is 15 amino acids long. The CDR3 coding sequence is TGCGCCAGCAGCCAAGATAGGAGACTAGCAAACATTCAGTACTTC. Translation gives CASSQDRRLANIQYF.

The chain has TRBV6-5 and TRBJ1-1, with TRBD1 matching over 7 bases. Germline V gives CDR1 MNHEY, CDR2 SVGAGI. The CDR3 consists of 14 residues. V shed 6 bases, J shed 2 bases, and the junction held 6 bases outside the gene matches. CDR3 in amino acids: CASRQTGANTEAFF. The CDR3 region has the DNA TGTGCCAGCAGACAAACAGGGGCCAACACTGAAGCTTTCTTT.

The gene calls are TRBV2 and TRBJ2-3; D possibly corresponds to TRBD1 (6 bases). CDR1 and CDR2 (germline): SNHLY, FYNNEI. The CDR3 runs 13 residues. V lost 10 bases to trimming and J lost 4 bases, with 15 bases between them. The DNA for the CDR3 is TGTGCCAAAGGCCTCCAGGGGTCAGATACGCAGTATTTT. Its translation is CAKGLQGSDTQYF.

The chain recombines TRBV18 with TRBJ2-5; the D gene is possibly TRBD2 (6 bases). With the DNA end fitting TRBJ2-7 better, the J assignment may be wrong. This CDR3 contains 15 residues. Germline values: CDR1 KGHSH, CDR2 LQKENI. The CDR3 DNA sequence: TGTGCCAGCTCGCTGACTCAAGTGGGGGGAGACGAGCAGTACTTC. Encoded protein: CASSLTQVGGDEQYF.

The genes are TRBV7-2 and TRBJ1-1; 8 bases line up with TRBD1. Unmatched junction bases numbered 4, after V lost 6 bases and J lost 1 base. This CDR3 spans 14 amino acids. Germline values: CDR1 SGHTA, CDR2 FQGNSA. Written as DNA, the CDR3 is TGTGCCAGCAGGCCGGACAGGGAGAACACTGAAGCTTTCTTT. The encoded protein is CASRPDRENTEAFF.

V and J are TRBV18 and TRBJ2-7; the match to TRBD1 covers 10 bases. CDR1 KGHSH and CDR2 LQKENI come from the germline V gene. This CDR3 region has 14 residues. V lost 4 bases, J lost 6 bases, and 6 bases stayed unmatched. As DNA, the CDR3 is TGTGCCAGCTCACGCGGGACAGGGGTTCTCGAGCAGTACTTC. Translated, it gives CASSRGTGVLEQYF. Complete variable domain (other parts from reference TRBV18 and TRBJ2-7): NAGVMQNPRHLVRRRGQEARLRCSPMKGHSHVYWYRQLPEEGLKFMVYLQKENIIDESGMPKERFSAEFPKEGPSILRIQQVVRGDSAAYFCASSRGTGVLEQYFGPGTRLTVT.

This clone has a single count. V is TRBV19 and J is TRBJ1-4, with 7 nucleotides matching TRBD1. V trimming: 5 bases; J trimming: 1 base; junction bases outside the gene matches: 7. Germline V gene data show CDR1 as LNHDA and CDR2 as SQIVND (reference sequence). CDR3 length: 16 amino acids. The CDR3 region is CASSLRWDRTNEKLFF. The CDR3 DNA reads TGTGCCAGTAGTCTCAGGTGGGACAGAACTAATGAAAAACTGTTTTTT.

The rearrangement links TRBV21-1 to TRBJ1-4; TRBD1, the table's D call, was not compared with the DNA. TRBV21-1 is marked as a pseudogene. There are 17 residues in the CDR3. In DNA, the CDR3 is TGTGCCAGCAGCAAAGGGGGACAGAATGCAACTAATGAAAAACTGTTTTTT. This sequence encodes CASSKGGQNATNEKLFF.

J is TRBJ1-2 and V is TRBV18, with no clear D. The germline V and J ends were trimmed by 0 bases and 0 bases, with 8 bases remaining between them. The CDR3 loop spans 15 amino acids. The germline V gene has CDR1 KGHSH and CDR2 LQKENI. The CDR3 region is CASSPPSQPNYGYTF. CDR3 nucleotide sequence: TGTGCCAGCTCACCACCCTCACAGCCTAACTATGGCTACACCTTC.

V and J are TRBV7-6 and TRBJ2-2, with 7 bases identical to TRBD1. Germline loops: CDR1 SGHVS, CDR2 FNYEAQ. The CDR3 has 14 amino acids. Unmatched junction bases numbered 2, after V lost 7 bases and J lost 0 bases. The CDR3 reads CASTGTANTGELFF. CDR3 coding DNA: TGTGCCAGCACGGGGACAGCGAACACCGGGGAGCTGTTTTTT.

V usage is TRBV6-1 and J usage is TRBJ1-3; possible D gene TRBD1, 5 bases. The CDR3 sequence is 15 residues long. Trimming shortened V by 10 bases and J by 2 bases, and 18 bases separated the two germline ends. CDR1 is MNHNS and CDR2 is SASEGT in the germline V gene. This CDR3 is CAIRERQGPGNTIYF. The CDR3 bases are TGTGCCATTCGGGAGAGGCAGGGACCTGGAAACACCATATATTTT.

The rearrangement links TRBV7-2 to TRBJ2-3, with D hard to call. The germline V gene has CDR1 SGHTA and CDR2 FQGNSA. The CDR3 loop spans 13 amino acids. Trimming took 5 bases from V and 4 from J, leaving 10 bases between them. The CDR3 is CASSRTQADTQYF. The CDR3 DNA is TGTGCCAGCAGCAGAACACAAGCAGATACGCAGTATTTT.

V gene TRBV21-1 combines with J gene TRBJ2-1; no check of the table's D call, TRBD1, against the DNA was made. TRBV21-1 is tagged as a pseudogene. This CDR3 spans 17 amino acids. The DNA for the CDR3 is TGTGCCAGCCCCAAGCCCCCCCAGGGCCCCGAAAACAATGAGCAGTTCTTC. Its protein is CASPKPPQGPENNEQFF.

This clone was seen more than once but under ten times. The chain carries TRBV4-3 and TRBJ1-1; 10 nucleotides match TRBD1. The germline CDR1 and CDR2 sequences are LGHNA and YSLEER. The V and J ends lost 0 bases and 3 bases, in that order; junction bases with no gene match: 1. CDR3 length equals 15 residues. The CDR3 DNA reads as TGCGCCAGCAGCCAAGATGGGACAGGGGACACTGAAGCTTTCTTT. It encodes CASSQDGTGDTEAFF.

The chain is built from TRBV6-1 and TRBJ2-7; 9 nucleotides match TRBD2. The ends lost 8 bases at V and 6 bases at J; junction bases unmatched: 11. The CDR3 totals 14 residues. Germline lookup yields CDR1 MNHNS and CDR2 SASEGT. In DNA form, the CDR3 reads TGTGCCAGCTGGCCACGACTAGCGGCGGGCGAGCAGTACTTC. It codes for CASWPRLAAGEQYF.

The chain combines TRBV7-2 with TRBJ2-5; TRBD2 matches 8 bases. From germline, CDR1 is SGHTA and CDR2 FQGNSA. The CDR3 sequence is 16 residues long. After removal of 5 bases from V and 0 bases from J, the junction contained 8 bases not matched to a gene. The CDR3 spells CASSPWGSGNQETQYF. CDR3 coding DNA: TGTGCCAGCAGCCCCTGGGGTAGCGGGAACCAAGAGACCCAGTACTTC.

As DNA, the CDR3 is TGCAGTGCTAGACGCGACTACGAGCAGTACTTC. This sequence encodes CSARRDYEQYF. The rearrangement joins TRBV20-1 to TRBJ2-7; D is unresolved. Germline CDR1 is DFQATT and CDR2 is SNEGSKA (reference sequence). CDR3 size: 11 residues. Deletions cut 2 bases from V and 3 bases from J, with 5 bases between.

This rearrangement joins TRBV18 to TRBJ2-5; possible D gene TRBD1, 6 bases. V dropped 8 bases and J dropped 1 base, with 14 bases sitting between them. The germline V gene encodes CDR1 KGHSH and CDR2 LQKENI. CDR3 length: 14 amino acids. The CDR3 loop is CASAGQFGQETQYF. Here the CDR3 DNA reads TGTGCCAGCGCCGGACAGTTCGGCCAAGAGACCCAGTACTTC. Full variable domain (missing parts from reference TRBV18 and TRBJ2-5): NAGVMQNPRHLVRRRGQEARLRCSPMKGHSHVYWYRQLPEEGLKFMVYLQKENIIDESGMPKERFSAEFPKEGPSILRIQQVVRGDSAAYFCASAGQFGQETQYFGPGTRLLVL.

V and J are TRBV4-3 and TRBJ1-2; D possibly corresponds to TRBD1 (5 bases). V shed 1 base and J shed 8 bases, with 5 bases lying between them. Germline V gives CDR1 LGHNA, CDR2 YSLEER. This CDR3 is built from 11 residues. CDR3 nucleotide sequence: TGCGCCAGCAGCCAAGCAGGGGGCTACACCTTC. It translates to CASSQAGGYTF.

CDR3 loop: CASSLKVTAGISLNTEAFF. CDR3 DNA: TGTGCCAGCAGCTTAAAGGTTACGGCAGGGATATCATTGAACACTGAAGCTTTCTTT. The gene calls are TRBV7-3 and TRBJ1-1, with D perhaps matching TRBD1 (5 bases). CDR1 and CDR2 from the germline V gene are SGHTA and FQGTGA. The CDR3 spans 19 residues. V was pared by 1 base and J by 0 bases, with 21 bases between.

The chain employs TRBV19 and TRBJ2-1; D is perhaps TRBD2 (5 bases). Trimming shortened V by 3 bases and J by 1 base, and 13 bases separated the two germline ends. The CDR3 contains 16 residues. CDR1 and CDR2 from the germline V gene are LNHDA and SQIVND (reference sequence). The CDR3 region has the DNA TGTGCCAGTAGTATTCGGGCTAGCAATTCCTACAATGAGCAGTTCTTC. Amino acid sequence: CASSIRASNSYNEQFF.